This TCR beta chain originates from a study of neurological immune-mediated disorders. TCRdb re-analysed the 5' RACE reads in MiXCR, keeping a single row per CDR3 protein. The repertoire consists of around 94,000 distinct CDR3 sequences, with around 3.4% occurring once and the leading ten covering 6%. This clonotype has at least ten counts. Its antigen is still unknown. The CDR3 length is 17 residues. Germline V gives CDR1 MNHEY, CDR2 SMNVEV (reference sequence). Losses at the gene ends were 5 bases for V and 2 bases for J; bases not matched to a gene: 10. Study-level findings and limits: None of the CDR3 amino acid sequences of expanded clones were shared across subjects, and this suggested private repertoires in all groups.

This TCR was sampled from a woman between 18 and 29 years old with multiple sclerosis. The chain has TRBV27 and TRBJ2-7, with 12 bases that match TRBD2. The sequencing sample was made of PBMCs. CDR3 region: CASSAMSLAGGTYEQYF. The CDR3 region has the DNA TGTGCCAGCAGTGCCATGTCACTAGCGGGAGGAACCTACGAGCAGTACTTC.